Below are 6 T cell receptor beta chains sequenced from a single sample in a study of T cell repertoires in cytomegalovirus infection. TCRdb processed the reads anew with MiXCR; each CDR3 protein has one entry. The sample contains some 270,000 distinct CDR3 sequences, 15% to 20% of which appear only once. Sequenced input: CD8+ T cells from PBMCs. The source of these receptors is a human donor in good health (CMV status not recorded). Some clones in this sample may be carry-over from other donors' samples.

Of note for this clonotype: Since a much larger clone is just one base distant, this may be a read error. The chain combines TRBV28 with TRBJ2-7; no firm D call. V was clipped by 3 bases and J by 2 bases, with 8 bases between them. This CDR3 has 13 amino acids. Germline values: CDR1 MDHEN, CDR2 SYDVKM. The CDR3 nucleotides read TGTGCCAGCAGTTTCATAGGGCCCTACGAGCAGTACTTC. Protein sequence: CASSFIGPYEQYF.

The V gene is TRBV23-1, the J gene TRBJ1-1; possible D gene TRBD1, 5 bases. TRBV23-1 is classed as an ORF, of uncertain function. The V end lost 0 bases, the J end lost 5 bases, and 13 bases lay between the germline ends. The CDR3 is 15 residues long. DNA of the CDR3: TGCGCCAGCAGTCAATCGTTCAGGGACGGGACTGAAGCTTTCTTT. Translation: CASSQSFRDGTEAFF.

This chain connects TRBV5-1 to TRBJ1-1; D not resolved. Germline-derived CDR1 and CDR2 are SGHRS and YFSETQ. The CDR3 has 14 residues. Between the trimmed V and J ends, which lost 0 bases and 0 bases, there was a span of 6 bases. The CDR3, as DNA: TGCGCCAGCAGCTTGGTCCCTATGAACACTGAAGCTTTCTTT. Translating gives CASSLVPMNTEAFF. Combining the CDR3 with reference TRBV5-1 and TRBJ1-1 gives the whole variable domain KAGVTQTPRYLIKTRGQQVTLSCSPISGHRSVSWYQQTPGQGLQFLFEYFSETQRNKGNFPGRFSGRQFSNSRSEMNVSTLELGDSALYLCASSLVPMNTEAFFGQGTRLTVV.

The chain couples TRBV7-9 to TRBJ1-1, with 7 bases identical to TRBD1. Trimming took 5 bases from V and 6 from J; bases not matched to a gene: 3. The CDR3 covers 12 residues. Germline V lookup: CDR1 SEHNR, CDR2 FQNEAQ (reference sequence). CDR3 amino acids: CASSPGTAEAFF. The DNA for the CDR3 is TGTGCCAGCAGCCCCGGGACAGCTGAAGCTTTCTTT.

This clonotype has more than one count but fewer than ten. This chain connects TRBV20-1 to TRBJ2-7; possible D gene TRBD1, 6 bases. V was cut by 5 bases and J by 0 bases, with 20 bases left in between. Germline lookup yields CDR1 DFQATT and CDR2 SNEGSKA (reference sequence). This CDR3 is built from 16 residues. CDR3 in amino acids: CSAYRDTDLFSYEQYF. The DNA for the CDR3 is TGCAGTGCTTACCGGGACACTGACCTCTTCTCCTACGAGCAGTACTTC.

This chain uses TRBV28 with TRBJ1-6; weak D call: TRBD1 (5 bases). Germline V gene data show CDR1 as MDHEN and CDR2 as SYDVKM. Trimming took off 2 bases at V and 10 bases at J, with 12 bases between the two ends. CDR3 length equals 14 residues. DNA for the CDR3: TGTGCCAGCAGTTTACTCCAGGGAACCTCACCCCTCCACTTT. Translating it yields CASSLLQGTSPLHF.